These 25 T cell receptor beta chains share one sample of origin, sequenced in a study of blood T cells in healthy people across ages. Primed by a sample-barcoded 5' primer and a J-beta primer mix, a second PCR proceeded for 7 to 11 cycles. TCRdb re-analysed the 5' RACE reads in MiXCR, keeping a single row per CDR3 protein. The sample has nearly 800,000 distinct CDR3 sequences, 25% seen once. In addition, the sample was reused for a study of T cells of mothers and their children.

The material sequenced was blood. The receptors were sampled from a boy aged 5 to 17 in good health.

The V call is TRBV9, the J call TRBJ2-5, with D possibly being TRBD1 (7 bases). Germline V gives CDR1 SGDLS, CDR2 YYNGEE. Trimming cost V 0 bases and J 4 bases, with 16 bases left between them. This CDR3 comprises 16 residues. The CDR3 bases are TGTGCCAGCAGCGTAGTGGGTGCAGGGGGGAGAGAGACCCAGTACTTC. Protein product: CASSVVGAGGRETQYF.

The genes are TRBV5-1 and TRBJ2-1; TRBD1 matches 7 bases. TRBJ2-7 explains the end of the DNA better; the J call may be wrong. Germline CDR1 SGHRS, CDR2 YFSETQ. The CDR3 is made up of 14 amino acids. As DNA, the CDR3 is TGCGCCAGCAGTGACCCGGGACAGAACTACGAGCAGTACTTC. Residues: CASSDPGQNYEQYF.

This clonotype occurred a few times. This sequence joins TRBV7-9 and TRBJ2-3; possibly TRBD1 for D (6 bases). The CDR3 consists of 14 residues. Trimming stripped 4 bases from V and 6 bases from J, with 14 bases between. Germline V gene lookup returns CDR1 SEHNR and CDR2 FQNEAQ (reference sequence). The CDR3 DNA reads TGTGCCAGCAGCTCTCGGGGCCAGGGGGATACGCAGTATTTT. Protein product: CASSSRGQGDTQYF.

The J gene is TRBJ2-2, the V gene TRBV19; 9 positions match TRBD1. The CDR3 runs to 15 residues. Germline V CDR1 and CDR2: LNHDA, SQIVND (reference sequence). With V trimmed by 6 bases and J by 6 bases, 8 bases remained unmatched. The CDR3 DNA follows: TGTGCCAGTAGGCCCGGACAGGGGTACCCCGGGGAGCTGTTTTTT. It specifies CASRPGQGYPGELFF.

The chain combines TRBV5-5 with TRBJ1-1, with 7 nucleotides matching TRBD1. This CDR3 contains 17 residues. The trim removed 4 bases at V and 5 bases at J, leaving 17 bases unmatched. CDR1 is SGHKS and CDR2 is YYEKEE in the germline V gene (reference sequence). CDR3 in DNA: TGTGCCAGCAGCCCCATACTTCCGACAGGGAAAGGGACTGAAGCTTTCTTT. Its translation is CASSPILPTGKGTEAFF.

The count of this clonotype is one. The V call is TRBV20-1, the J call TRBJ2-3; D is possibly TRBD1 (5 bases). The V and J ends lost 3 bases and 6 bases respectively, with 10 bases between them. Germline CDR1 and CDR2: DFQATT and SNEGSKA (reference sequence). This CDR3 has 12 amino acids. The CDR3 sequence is CSARKNRDTQYF. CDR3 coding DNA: TGCAGTGCTAGGAAGAACAGGGATACGCAGTATTTT.

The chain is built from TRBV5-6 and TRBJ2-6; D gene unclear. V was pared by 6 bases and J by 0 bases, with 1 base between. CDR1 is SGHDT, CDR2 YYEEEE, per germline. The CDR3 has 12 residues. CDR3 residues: CASNSGANVLTF. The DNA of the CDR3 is TGTGCCAGCAACTCTGGGGCCAACGTCCTGACTTTC.

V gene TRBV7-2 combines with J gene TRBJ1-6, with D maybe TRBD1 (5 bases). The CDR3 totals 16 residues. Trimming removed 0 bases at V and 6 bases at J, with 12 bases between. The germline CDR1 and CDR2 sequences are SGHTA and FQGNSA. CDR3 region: CASSLAQGVFNSPLHF. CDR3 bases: TGTGCCAGCAGCTTAGCGCAAGGGGTTTTTAATTCACCCCTCCACTTT.

CDR3 sequence: CSASAVNYGYTF. In DNA, the CDR3 is TGCAGTGCTAGTGCCGTGAACTATGGCTACACCTTC. The chain joins TRBV20-1 to TRBJ1-2, with no clear D. Per germline, CDR1 DFQATT and CDR2 SNEGSKA (reference sequence). The CDR3 has 12 amino acids. V shed 3 bases and J shed 2 bases, with 7 bases lying between them.

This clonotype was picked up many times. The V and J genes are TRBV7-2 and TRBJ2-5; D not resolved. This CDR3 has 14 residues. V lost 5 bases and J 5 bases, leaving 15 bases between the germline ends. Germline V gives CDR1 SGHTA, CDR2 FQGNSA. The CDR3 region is CASSGRDGQETQYF. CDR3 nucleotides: TGTGCCAGCAGCGGCCGAGACGGCCAGGAGACCCAGTACTTC.

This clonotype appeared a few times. The CDR3 loop is CATKTGTGLGETQYF. DNA of the CDR3: TGCGCCACCAAGACCGGGACAGGGCTCGGGGAGACCCAGTACTTC. V usage is TRBV5-1 and J usage is TRBJ2-5; TRBD1 agrees at 9 bases. Germline lookup yields CDR1 SGHRS and CDR2 YFSETQ. J was trimmed by 5 bases and V by 9 bases; bases with no gene match: 14. The CDR3 consists of 15 residues. Full variable domain (rest looked up from reference TRBV5-1 and TRBJ2-5): KAGVTQTPRYLIKTRGQQVTLSCSPISGHRSVSWYQQTPGQGLQFLFEYFSETQRNKGNFPGRFSGRQFSNSRSEMNVSTLELGDSALYLCATKTGTGLGETQYFGPGTRLLVL.

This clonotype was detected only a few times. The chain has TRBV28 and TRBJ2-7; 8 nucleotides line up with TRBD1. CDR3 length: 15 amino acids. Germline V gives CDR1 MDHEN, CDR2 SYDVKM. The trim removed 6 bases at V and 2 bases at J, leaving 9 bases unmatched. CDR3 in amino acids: CASSPRGQVAYEQYF. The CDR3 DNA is TGTGCCAGCAGCCCCAGGGGACAGGTGGCCTACGAGCAGTACTTC.

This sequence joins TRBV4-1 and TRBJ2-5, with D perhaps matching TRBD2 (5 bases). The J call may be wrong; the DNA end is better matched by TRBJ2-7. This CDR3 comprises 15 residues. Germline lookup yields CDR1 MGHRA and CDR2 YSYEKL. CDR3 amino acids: CASSQERSRISEQYF. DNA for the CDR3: TGCGCCAGCAGCCAGGAGCGGTCAAGGATCTCCGAGCAGTACTTC.

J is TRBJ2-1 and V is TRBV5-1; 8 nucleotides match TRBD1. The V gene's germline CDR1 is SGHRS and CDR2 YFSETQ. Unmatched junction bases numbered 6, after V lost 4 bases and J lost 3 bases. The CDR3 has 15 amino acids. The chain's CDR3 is CASSVGQGHYNEQFF. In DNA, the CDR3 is TGCGCCAGCAGCGTCGGACAGGGCCACTACAATGAGCAGTTCTTC.

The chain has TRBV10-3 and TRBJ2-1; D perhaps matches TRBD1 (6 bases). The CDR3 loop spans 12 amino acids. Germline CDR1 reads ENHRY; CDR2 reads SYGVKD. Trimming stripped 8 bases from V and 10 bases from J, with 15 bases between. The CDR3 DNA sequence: TGTGCCATCTCCCGAGGGGGTGGGGAGCAGTTCTTC. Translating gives CAISRGGGEQFF.

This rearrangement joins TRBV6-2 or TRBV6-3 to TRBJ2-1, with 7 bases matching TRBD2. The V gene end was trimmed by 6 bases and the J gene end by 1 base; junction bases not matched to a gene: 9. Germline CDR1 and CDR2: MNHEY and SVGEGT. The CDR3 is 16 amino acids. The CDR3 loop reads CASSPLAGESYNEQFF. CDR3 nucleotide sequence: TGTGCCAGCAGCCCGTTAGCGGGTGAGTCCTACAATGAGCAGTTCTTC.

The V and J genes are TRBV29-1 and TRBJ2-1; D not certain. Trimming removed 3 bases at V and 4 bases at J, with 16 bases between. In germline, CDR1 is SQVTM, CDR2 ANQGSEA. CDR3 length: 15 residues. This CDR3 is CSVDSPGPVYNEQFF. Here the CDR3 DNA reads TGCAGCGTTGACTCCCCAGGCCCAGTTTACAATGAGCAGTTCTTC.

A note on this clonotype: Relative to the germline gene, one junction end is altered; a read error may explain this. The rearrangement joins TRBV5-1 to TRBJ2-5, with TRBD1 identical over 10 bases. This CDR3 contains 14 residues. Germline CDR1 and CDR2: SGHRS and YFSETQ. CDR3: CASSGGTGVETKYF. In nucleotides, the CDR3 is TGCGCCAGCAGCGGCGGGACAGGGGTAGAGACCAAGTACTTC.

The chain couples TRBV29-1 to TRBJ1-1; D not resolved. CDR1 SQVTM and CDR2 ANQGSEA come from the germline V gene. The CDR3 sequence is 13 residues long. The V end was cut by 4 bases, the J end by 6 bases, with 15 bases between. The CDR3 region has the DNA TGCAGCGTTGGCCACGCACGGGTCGCTGAAGCTTTCTTT. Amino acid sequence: CSVGHARVAEAFF.

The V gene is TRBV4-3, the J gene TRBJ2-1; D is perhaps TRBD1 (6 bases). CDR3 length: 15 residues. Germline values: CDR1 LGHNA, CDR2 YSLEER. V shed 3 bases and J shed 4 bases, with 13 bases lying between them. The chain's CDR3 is CASSQGRDTYNEQFF. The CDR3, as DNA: TGCGCCAGCAGCCAGGGCCGGGACACTTACAATGAGCAGTTCTTC.

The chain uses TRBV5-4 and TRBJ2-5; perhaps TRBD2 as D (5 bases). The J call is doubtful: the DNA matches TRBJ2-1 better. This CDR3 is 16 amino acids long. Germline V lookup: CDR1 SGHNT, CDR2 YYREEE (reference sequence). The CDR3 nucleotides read TGTGCCAGCAGCTTGATAGTAGCGAGCAATGCCGATGAGCAGTTCTTC. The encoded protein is CASSLIVASNADEQFF.

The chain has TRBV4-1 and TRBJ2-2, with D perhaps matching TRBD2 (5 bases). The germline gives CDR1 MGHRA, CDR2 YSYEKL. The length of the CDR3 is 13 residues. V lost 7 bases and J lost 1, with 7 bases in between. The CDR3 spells CASKRENTGELFF. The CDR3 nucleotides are TGCGCCAGCAAACGGGAGAACACCGGGGAGCTGTTTTTT.

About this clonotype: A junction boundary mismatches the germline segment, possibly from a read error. This CDR3 reads CASSVTGTEFYEQHF. CDR3 sequence (DNA): TGTGCCAGCAGCGTTACCGGGACAGAGTTCTACGAGCAGCACTTC. The V call is TRBV9, the J call TRBJ2-7; 7 bases agree with TRBD1. Germline loops: CDR1 SGDLS, CDR2 YYNGEE. The CDR3 covers 15 residues.

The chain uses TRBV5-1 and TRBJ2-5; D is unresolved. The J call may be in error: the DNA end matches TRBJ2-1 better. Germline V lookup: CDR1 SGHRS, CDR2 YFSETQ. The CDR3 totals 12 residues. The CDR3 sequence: CASSLGALGQFF. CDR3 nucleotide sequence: TGCGCCAGCAGCTTGGGGGCCCTAGGGCAGTTCTTC.

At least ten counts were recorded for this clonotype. This CDR3 is CASSLGTYNEQFF. The DNA for the CDR3 is TGTGCCAGCAGCTTGGGGACCTACAATGAGCAGTTCTTC. The gene calls are TRBV7-2 and TRBJ2-1; D gene ambiguous. In germline, CDR1 is SGHTA, CDR2 FQGNSA. V lost 3 bases and J 2 bases, leaving 5 bases between the germline ends. The length of the CDR3 is 13 residues.